The rows below give T cell receptor beta chains drawn from one sample of a study of PD-L1 blockade in urothelial cancer. The repertoire was sequenced with immunoSEQ multiplex PCR; TCRdb's copy has only in-frame clones and lacks some. Of around 19,000 clones listed, almost 90% were seen once; the top ten hold about 3.8%. Sequences were derived from PBMCs, sampled around atezolizumab (anti-PD-L1) treatment. The receptors originated from a man aged 50-59 years with urothelial cancer. Both conserved end residues are part of each CDR3. D genes are given only for firm matches. The size of a clone is reported for some rows only, either as once, few or many, or as a class for expanded clones.

TRBJ2-7 | TRBD1 | TRBV10-1 | - | CASSETTDRGYEQYF | TGCGCCAGCAGTGAGACGACCGACAGGGGATACGAGCAGTACTTC
TRBJ2-3 | TRBD1 | TRBV10-3 | - | CAISESGDRGDTQYF | TGTGCCATCAGTGAGTCAGGGGACAGAGGAGATACGCAGTATTTT
TRBJ2-2 | TRBD2 | TRBV19 | - | CASSIGGGQRTGELFF | TGTGCCAGTAGTATAGGCGGGGGGCAGCGGACCGGGGAGCTGTTTTTT
TRBJ1-1 | - | TRBV9 | - | CASSPGQITSDEAFF | TGTGCCAGCAGCCCTGGACAGATTACCAGCGATGAAGCTTTCTTT
TRBJ2-2 | - | TRBV11-3 | - | CASSFASRTSTGELFF | TGTGCCAGCAGCTTCGCTTCTAGGACAAGCACCGGGGAGCTGTTTTTT
TRBJ2-2 | TRBD1 | TRBV7-3 | - | CASTQGVAGELFF | TGTGCCAGCACCCAGGGGGTGGCCGGGGAGCTGTTTTTT
TRBJ2-7 | TRBD2 | TRBV7-8 | - | CASSPWTSGGVYEQYF | TGTGCCAGCAGCCCATGGACGTCGGGAGGGGTCTACGAGCAGTACTTC
TRBJ1-1 | TRBD1 | TRBV27 | - | CASSRGTENTEAFF | TGTGCCAGCAGCCGGGGGACAGAGAACACTGAAGCTTTCTTT
TRBJ1-1 | TRBD1 | TRBV10-1 | few | CASSSTGRTEAFF | TGCGCCAGCAGTTCGACAGGGAGGACTGAAGCTTTCTTT
TRBJ2-5 | - | TRBV6-5 | - | CASSYSIEETQYF | TGTGCCAGCAGTTACTCGATCGAGGAGACCCAGTACTTC
TRBJ1-2 | - | TRBV5-1 | - | CASSFGGNGYTF | TGCGCCAGCAGCTTTGGGGGGAATGGCTACACCTTC
TRBJ2-3 | TRBD2 | TRBV27 | - | CASSLEDRSAGEGTQYF | TGTGCCAGCAGTTTAGAGGACCGTTCAGCGGGAGAGGGCACGCAGTATTTT
TRBJ2-3 | - | TRBV11-3 | - | CASSLDRERTDTQYF | TGTGCCAGCAGCTTAGATCGGGAACGCACGGATACGCAGTATTTT
TRBJ2-1 | TRBD2 | TRBV27 | - | CASFPSLAGGAGEQFF | TGTGCCAGCTTCCCTAGCCTAGCGGGAGGGGCCGGTGAGCAGTTCTTC
TRBJ2-1 | TRBD2 | TRBV5-1 | - | CASSSAGGGASYNEQFF | TGCGCCAGCAGCTCGGCTGGCGGGGGGGCCTCCTACAATGAGCAGTTCTTC
TRBJ2-7 | TRBD2 | TRBV5-6 | - | CASSRTSGIYEQYF | TGTGCCAGCAGCCGGACTAGCGGGATCTACGAGCAGTACTTC
TRBJ2-1 | - | TRBV10-1 | - | CASSEWGGEQFF | TGCGCCAGCAGTGAGTGGGGCGGTGAGCAGTTCTTC
TRBJ1-1 | TRBD1 | TRBV2 | - | CASRETGSATEAFF | TGTGCCAGCAGAGAGACAGGGTCGGCCACTGAAGCTTTCTTT
TRBJ2-2 | TRBD1 | TRBV7-3 | - | CASSHGTGGDTGELFF | TGTGCCAGCAGCCACGGGACAGGGGGAGACACCGGGGAGCTGTTTTTT
TRBJ2-7 | - | TRBV25-1 | - | CASRDTGVGEQYF | TGTGCCAGCCGGGACACTGGGGTAGGGGAGCAGTACTTC
TRBJ2-5 | - | TRBV9 | - | CASSVQGFQETQYF | TGTGCCAGCAGCGTCCAGGGGTTCCAAGAGACCCAGTACTTC
TRBJ1-5 | - | TRBV11-1 | - | CASSRGRGSNQPQHF | TGTGCCAGCAGCCGAGGGCGGGGTAGCAATCAGCCCCAGCATTTT
TRBJ1-1 | TRBD1 | TRBV7-3 | - | CASSTDRVTEAFF | TGTGCCAGCAGCACGGACAGGGTAACTGAAGCTTTCTTT
TRBJ1-1 | TRBD1 | TRBV12-5 | - | CASGGTANTEAFF | TGTGCTAGTGGTGGGACAGCGAACACTGAAGCTTTCTTT
TRBJ2-5 | TRBD2 | TRBV4-2 | - | CASSQERWLAGGQETQYF | TGTGCCAGCAGCCAAGAGCGGTGGCTAGCGGGGGGACAAGAGACCCAGTACTTC
TRBJ2-1 | - | TRBV19 | - | CASSIDGQPNPIYNEQFF | TGTGCCAGTAGTATAGATGGGCAGCCAAACCCTATTTACAATGAGCAGTTCTTC
TRBJ2-1 | TRBD1 | TRBV28 | - | CASRGQGAPTPYEQFF | TGTGCCAGCAGGGGACAGGGGGCCCCGACCCCATATGAGCAGTTCTTC
TRBJ1-6 | - | TRBV9 | - | CASSVALKGTDSPLHF | TGTGCCAGCAGCGTAGCTCTGAAGGGGACTGATTCACCCCTCCACTTT
TRBJ2-7 | TRBD2 | TRBV19 | - | CASRTSGKSYEQYF | TGTGCCAGTAGGACTAGCGGGAAATCCTACGAGCAGTACTTC
TRBJ2-6 | - | TRBV5-4 | - | CASSRTGSGANVLTF | TGTGCCAGCAGTCGAACAGGCTCTGGGGCCAACGTCCTGACTTTC
TRBJ2-6 | - | TRBV4-3 | few | CASSQDYGSGANVLTF | TGCGCCAGCAGCCAAGATTACGGCTCTGGGGCCAACGTCCTGACTTTC
TRBJ2-7 | TRBD2 | TRBV5-1 | - | CASSLPRTSGRDYEQYF | TGCGCCAGCAGCTTACCGCGGACTAGCGGGAGGGACTACGAGCAGTACTTC
TRBJ2-2 | - | TRBV9 | - | CASSEQGPGELFF | TGTGCCAGCAGCGAGCAGGGCCCCGGGGAGCTGTTTTTT
TRBJ1-6 | TRBD1 | TRBV27 | - | CASSLRGTGSGAISPLHF | TGTGCCAGCAGTTTACGGGGGACAGGGAGTGGGGCGATTTCACCCCTCCACTTT
TRBJ2-5 | TRBD1 | TRBV2 | - | CASSGQGQETQYF | TGTGCCAGCAGTGGACAGGGGCAAGAGACCCAGTACTTC
TRBJ2-2 | TRBD2 | TRBV5-1 | once | CASRLAGQTGELFF | TGCGCCAGCAGACTAGCGGGGCAAACCGGGGAGCTGTTTTTT
TRBJ1-1 | - | TRBV30 | - | CAWSGGPGAFF | TGTGCCTGGAGTGGAGGGCCAGGAGCTTTCTTT
TRBJ1-4 | - | TRBV19 | - | CASRDNGVEKLFF | TGTGCCAGTAGGGACAATGGAGTTGAAAAACTGTTTTTT
TRBJ2-3 | TRBD1 | TRBV30 | - | CAWVSDRGDTQYF | TGTGCCTGGGTATCGGACAGGGGGGATACGCAGTATTTT
TRBJ1-3 | - | TRBV7-2 | - | CASSLGGQTGNTIYF | TGTGCCAGCAGCTTAGGTGGGCAAACTGGAAACACCATATATTTT